The 10 T cell receptor beta chains below come from one sample, sequenced in a study of Ad26.COV2.S vaccination and SARS-CoV-2 variants. Documented treatment: approximately 18 received Ad26.COV2.S at low or high dose, single or two shots; 5 received placebo; per-sample allocation not given. Collection of the samples took place on day 63 after the first injection of vaccine or placebo. The method was immunoSEQ multiplex PCR; TCRdb's version includes in-frame clones alone and lacks a portion of them. This repertoire shows around 450,000 clones, 88% found once; its top ten account for around 3.6%. The sample in question was peripheral blood, obtained in a trial of Ad26.COV2.S vaccine versus placebo. The receptor source for this set is a person aged 18-65 years who received the Ad26.COV2.S COVID-19 vaccine or a placebo.

V gene TRBV19 combines with J gene TRBJ2-7; possibly TRBD1 or TRBD2 for D (5 bases each). Germline CDR1 reads LNHDA; CDR2 reads SQIVND (reference sequence). CDR3 length equals 19 residues. V was clipped by 3 bases and J by 1 base, with 25 bases between them. The CDR3 DNA sequence: TGTGCCAGTAGTATTGAACCCTGGTTGAGGGGTTTAACGTCCTACGAGCAGTACTTC. Translated: CASSIEPWLRGLTSYEQYF. Full variable domain (remainder filled in from reference TRBV19 and TRBJ2-7): DGGITQSPKYLFRKEGQNVTLSCEQNLNHDAMYWYRQDPGQGLRLIYYSQIVNDFQKGDIAEGYSVSREKKESFPLTVTSAQKNPTAFYLCASSIEPWLRGLTSYEQYFGPGTRLTVT.

CDR3 sequence (DNA): TGTGCCAGCAGCCATATCCGACAGAACCAAGAGACCCAGTACTTC. Its translation: CASSHIRQNQETQYF. The genes are TRBV3-1 (or the pseudogene TRBV3-2) and TRBJ2-5; a possible D gene is TRBD1 (5 bases). This CDR3 comprises 15 residues. V shed 3 bases and J shed 0 bases, with 11 bases lying between them. Germline CDR1 reads LGHDT; CDR2 reads YNNKEL (reference sequence).

The chain recombines TRBV19 with TRBJ1-1, with D hard to call. Germline V CDR1 and CDR2: LNHDA, SQIVND (reference sequence). V was cut by 3 bases and J by 5 bases, with 7 bases left in between. There are 12 residues in the CDR3. CDR3 protein: CASSIHGTEAFF. The CDR3 nucleotides are TGTGCCAGTAGTATTCACGGGACTGAAGCTTTCTTT.

The chain recombines TRBV5-1 with TRBJ2-5; D is tentatively TRBD1 or TRBD2 (6 bases each). The CDR3 spans 15 residues. Trimming pared 5 bases from V and 1 base from J, leaving 15 bases between. The germline V gene has CDR1 SGHRS and CDR2 YFSETQ. CDR3 sequence: CASRPGSGAQETQYF. The CDR3, as DNA: TGCGCCAGCAGACCCGGATCGGGGGCCCAAGAGACCCAGTACTTC.

This clone was found a few times. The V and J genes are TRBV19 and TRBJ2-6, with a weak D call TRBD2 (6 bases). The CDR3 has 16 residues. Germline V gene data show CDR1 as LNHDA and CDR2 as SQIVND (reference sequence). V was clipped by 0 bases and J by 1 base, with 7 bases between them. This CDR3 is CASSIEGGSGANVLTF. CDR3 coding DNA: TGTGCCAGTAGTATAGAGGGAGGATCTGGGGCCAACGTCCTGACTTTC.

The chain carries TRBV4-3 and TRBJ2-5; D is perhaps TRBD2 (5 bases). The CDR3 totals 15 residues. Trimming stripped 0 bases from V and 4 bases from J, with 12 bases between. CDR1 and CDR2 (germline): LGHNA, YSLEER. DNA of the CDR3: TGCGCCAGCAGCCAAGAGCTCGGGGTTCGAGAGACCCAGTACTTC. Amino acids: CASSQELGVRETQYF.

This chain connects TRBV30 to TRBJ1-6, with D maybe TRBD1 (6 bases). Germline V CDR1 and CDR2: GTSNPN, SVGIG (reference sequence). This CDR3 spans 15 amino acids. V lost 5 bases to trimming and J lost 0 bases, with 11 bases between them. This CDR3 is CAWGGLSSYNSPLHF. CDR3 DNA: TGTGCCTGGGGGGGCCTAAGCTCCTATAATTCACCCCTCCACTTT.

This chain links TRBV19 with TRBJ2-7; TRBD1 matches 10 bases. CDR3 length: 15 amino acids. The germline gives CDR1 LNHDA, CDR2 SQIVND (reference sequence). Trimming took 6 bases from V and 1 from J; bases not matched to a gene: 6. The CDR3 DNA reads TGTGCCAGTAGAGAGTCGGGACAGGGGTCCTACGAGCAGTACTTC. Residues: CASRESGQGSYEQYF.

The chain recombines TRBV18 with TRBJ1-1, with D perhaps TRBD1 (5 bases). The V gene's germline CDR1 is KGHSH and CDR2 LQKENI. V lost 2 bases and J 5 bases, leaving 18 bases between the germline ends. This CDR3 comprises 16 residues. The CDR3 DNA reads TGTGCCAGCTCACCAGAAGGGGCGGCTTTAGGAACTGAAGCTTTCTTT. This gives the protein CASSPEGAALGTEAFF. Supplemented by reference TRBV18 and TRBJ1-1, the full variable domain reads NAGVMQNPRHLVRRRGQEARLRCSPMKGHSHVYWYRQLPEEGLKFMVYLQKENIIDESGMPKERFSAEFPKEGPSILRIQQVVRGDSAAYFCASSPEGAALGTEAFFGQGTRLTVV.

V gene TRBV7-8 combines with J gene TRBJ2-1, with D unclear. Germline V gene data show CDR1 as SGHVS and CDR2 as FQNEAQ. The germline V and J ends were trimmed by 1 base and 12 bases, with 19 bases remaining between them. The length of the CDR3 is 15 residues. The CDR3 protein is CASSLGVGPTWGQFF. As DNA, the CDR3 is TGTGCCAGCAGCTTAGGTGTCGGGCCGACTTGGGGGCAGTTCTTC.